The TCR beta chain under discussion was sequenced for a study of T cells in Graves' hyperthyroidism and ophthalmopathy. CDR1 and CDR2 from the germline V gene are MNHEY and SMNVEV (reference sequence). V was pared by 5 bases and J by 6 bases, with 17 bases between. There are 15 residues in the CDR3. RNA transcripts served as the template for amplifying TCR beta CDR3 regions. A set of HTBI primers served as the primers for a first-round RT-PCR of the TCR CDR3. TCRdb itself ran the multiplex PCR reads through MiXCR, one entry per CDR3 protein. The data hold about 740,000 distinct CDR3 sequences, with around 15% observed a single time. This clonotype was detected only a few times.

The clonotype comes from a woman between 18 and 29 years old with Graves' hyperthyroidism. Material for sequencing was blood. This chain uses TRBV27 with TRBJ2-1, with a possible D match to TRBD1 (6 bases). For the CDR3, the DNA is TGTGCCAGCAGTACCCAGGGGCTAGTGGGCAATGAGCAGTTCTTC. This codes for CASSTQGLVGNEQFF.